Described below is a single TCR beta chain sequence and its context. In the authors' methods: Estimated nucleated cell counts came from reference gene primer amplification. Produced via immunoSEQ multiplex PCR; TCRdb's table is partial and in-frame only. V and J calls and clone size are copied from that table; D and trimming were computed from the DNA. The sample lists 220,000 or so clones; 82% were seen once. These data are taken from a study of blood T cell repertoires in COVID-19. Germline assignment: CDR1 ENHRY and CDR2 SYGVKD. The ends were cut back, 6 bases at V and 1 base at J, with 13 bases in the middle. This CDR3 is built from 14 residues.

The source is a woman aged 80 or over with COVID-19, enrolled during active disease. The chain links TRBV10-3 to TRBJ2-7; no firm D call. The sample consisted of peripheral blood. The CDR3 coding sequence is TGTGCCATCAGGGGCACCTCGGATTCCTACGAGCAGTACTTC. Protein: CAIRGTSDSYEQYF.